Each of the 7 T cell receptor beta chains below was sequenced from the same sample in a study of read filtering for tumor transcriptome and immune sequencing. The library was built from around 400 ng RNA with molecular barcoded adaptors for alpha/delta and beta/gamma chains. One entry per CDR3 protein results from TCRdb running MiXCR on the reads. This sample has 57,000 or so distinct CDR3 sequences, with about a fifth found just once. Sequences were obtained from a population of CD138-negative cells sorted from bone marrow. These receptors were taken from a donor at least 40 years old with multiple myeloma.

There are many counts of this clonotype. The chain couples TRBV7-9 to TRBJ2-1, with D perhaps assigned TRBD1 or TRBD2 (5 bases each). Between the trimmed V and J ends, which lost 5 bases and 9 bases, there was a span of 14 bases. The CDR3 totals 13 residues. CDR1 and CDR2 (germline): SEHNR, FQNEAQ (reference sequence). The CDR3: CASSPGTIGEQFF. As DNA, the CDR3 is TGTGCCAGCAGCCCAGGGACCATAGGTGAGCAGTTCTTC.

The sample holds a few counts of this clonotype. The rearrangement uses TRBV28 and TRBJ1-1; 9 nucleotides agree with TRBD1. With V trimmed by 6 bases and J by 4 bases, 6 bases remained unmatched. This CDR3 region has 14 residues. CDR1 MDHEN and CDR2 SYDVKM come from the germline V gene. The CDR3 nucleotides are TGTGCCAGCAGCAATTACAGGGGGCCCACTGAAGCTTTCTTT. It yields the protein CASSNYRGPTEAFF.

The table lists this clonotype with many counts. This sequence joins TRBV25-1 and TRBJ1-5, with D possibly matching TRBD1 (6 bases). In germline, CDR1 is MGHDK, CDR2 SYGVNS. The CDR3 is 13 amino acids. V lost 5 bases to trimming and J lost 7 bases, with 12 bases between them. In DNA, the CDR3 is TGTGCCAGCAGTTGGGGGCCGGGGCAGCCCCAGCATTTT. Protein product: CASSWGPGQPQHF. The full variable domain, in which reference TRBV25-1 and TRBJ1-5 provide the parts outside the CDR3, is EADIYQTPRYLVIGTGKKITLECSQTMGHDKMYWYQQDPGMELHLIHYSYGVNSTEKGDLSSESTVSRIRTEHFPLTLESARPSHTSQYLCASSWGPGQPQHFGDGTRLSIL.

This clonotype was detected ten times or more. V and J are TRBV19 and TRBJ1-6, with D possibly matching TRBD1 (6 bases). The CDR3 is made up of 14 amino acids. With 6 bases removed from V and 7 bases from J, the gap between germline ends came to 13 bases. Per the germline V gene, CDR1 is LNHDA and CDR2 is SQIVND (reference sequence). The CDR3 bases are TGTGCCAGTAGCCTGGGACAACCCAATTCACCCCTCCACTTT. Amino acid sequence: CASSLGQPNSPLHF.

Comments on this clonotype: This likely came from a read error, as a far larger clone is one base away. The chain links TRBV6-1 to TRBJ2-5; D is possibly TRBD1 (5 bases). In germline, CDR1 is MNHNS, CDR2 SASEGT. The CDR3 totals 12 residues. The CDR3 DNA reads TGTGCCTGCAGTGAGGCAGGGGAGACCCAGTACTTC. Encoded protein: CACSEAGETQYF.

This clonotype was found many times. The rearrangement joins TRBV20-1 to TRBJ2-7, with 11 bases fitting TRBD2. The CDR3 extends over 17 amino acids. The V gene's germline CDR1 is DFQATT and CDR2 SNEGSKA (reference sequence). J was trimmed by 0 bases and V by 1 base; bases with no gene match: 8. The CDR3 sequence is CSARGLAGPPVSYEQYF. For the CDR3, the DNA is TGCAGTGCTAGAGGACTAGCGGGGCCCCCAGTCTCCTACGAGCAGTACTTC.

This clonotype showed up many times. This sequence joins TRBV5-1 and TRBJ2-5; D possibly corresponds to TRBD1 (5 bases). This CDR3 has 14 residues. The germline V gene has CDR1 SGHRS and CDR2 YFSETQ. With 0 bases removed from V and 5 bases from J, the gap between germline ends came to 11 bases. As DNA, the CDR3 is TGCGCCAGCAGCTTGGTACAGGTCCGGGAGACCCAGTACTTC. It translates to CASSLVQVRETQYF.